This T cell receptor (beta chain) was retrieved from a study of T cell responses to AZD1222 COVID-19 vaccine. Study-level information: Second-dose intervals near 4 or 12 weeks were combined. Whole-study findings and limits: Sampling that yielded the repertoires occurred only after the peak T cell response. Baseline antibody screening turned up just six seropositive AZD1222 recipients. Epitopes outside B.1.351 and B.1.1.7 mutated regions reportedly drew nearly half of spike TCRs.

Worth noting for this clone: What it binds is unknown.

Germline CDR1 is SGDLS and CDR2 is YYNGEE. Deletions cut 0 bases from V and 2 bases from J, with 14 bases between. The CDR3 runs to 16 residues. Repertoires were generated with immunoSEQ multiplex PCR, while TCRdb's copy carries only in-frame clones and drops some. The table shows about 130,000 clones, with approximately 90% occurring only once. Source: peripheral blood, taken on day 0 of AZD1222 vaccination. The receptor was isolated from an adult in good health. V and J are TRBV9 and TRBJ1-2; D remains ambiguous. CDR3 in amino acids: CASSVEPSSRNYGYTF. The CDR3 DNA follows: TGTGCCAGCAGCGTAGAACCCTCCAGTAGGAACTATGGCTACACCTTC.